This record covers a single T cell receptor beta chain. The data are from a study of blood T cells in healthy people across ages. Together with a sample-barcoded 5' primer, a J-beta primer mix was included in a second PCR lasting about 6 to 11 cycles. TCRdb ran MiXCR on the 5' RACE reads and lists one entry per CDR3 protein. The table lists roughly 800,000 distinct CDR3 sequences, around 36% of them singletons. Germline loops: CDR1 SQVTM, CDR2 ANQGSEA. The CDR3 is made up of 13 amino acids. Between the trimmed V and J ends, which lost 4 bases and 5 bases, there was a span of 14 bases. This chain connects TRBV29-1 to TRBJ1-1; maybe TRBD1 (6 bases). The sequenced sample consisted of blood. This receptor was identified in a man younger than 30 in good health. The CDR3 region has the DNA TGCAGCGTTGCACGGGGGCTTATGACTGAAGCTTTCTTT. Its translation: CSVARGLMTEAFF.